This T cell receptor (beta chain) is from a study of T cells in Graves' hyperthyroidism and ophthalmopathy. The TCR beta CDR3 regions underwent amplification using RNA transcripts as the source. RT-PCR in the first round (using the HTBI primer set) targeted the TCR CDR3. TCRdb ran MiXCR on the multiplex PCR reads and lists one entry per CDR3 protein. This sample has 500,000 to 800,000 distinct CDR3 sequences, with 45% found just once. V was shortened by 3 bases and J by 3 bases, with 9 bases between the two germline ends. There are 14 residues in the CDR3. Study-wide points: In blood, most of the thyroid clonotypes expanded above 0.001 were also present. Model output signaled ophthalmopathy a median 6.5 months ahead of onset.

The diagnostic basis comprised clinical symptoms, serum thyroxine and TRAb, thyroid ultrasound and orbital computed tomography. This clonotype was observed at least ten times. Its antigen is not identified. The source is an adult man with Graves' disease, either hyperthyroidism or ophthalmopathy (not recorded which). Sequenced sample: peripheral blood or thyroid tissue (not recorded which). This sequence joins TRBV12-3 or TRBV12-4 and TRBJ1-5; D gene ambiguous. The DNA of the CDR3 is TGTGCCAGCAGTTTCGGGCAGGTCAATCAGCCCCAGCATTTT. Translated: CASSFGQVNQPQHF.